What follows describes a single T cell receptor beta chain. The data derive from a study of T-cell memory formation after mild COVID-19. With 6 bases removed from V and 5 bases from J, the gap between germline ends came to 14 bases. CDR1 SNHLY and CDR2 FYNNEI come from the germline V gene. CDR3 length: 14 amino acids. TCRdb itself ran the 5' RACE reads through MiXCR, one entry per CDR3 protein. The table lists 250,000 or so distinct CDR3 sequences, 9.4% of them singletons. The receptor was isolated from a man aged 18 to 30 who had mild COVID-19 (a few samples of this study predate the infection). Cell type and time point are not known. Source material: PBMCs or a T cell subset sorted from them (not recorded which). The V call is TRBV2, the J call TRBJ1-5, with D hard to call. This CDR3 reads CASSPVGKDQPQHF. In DNA form, the CDR3 reads TGTGCCAGCAGCCCGGTTGGCAAAGATCAGCCCCAGCATTTT.